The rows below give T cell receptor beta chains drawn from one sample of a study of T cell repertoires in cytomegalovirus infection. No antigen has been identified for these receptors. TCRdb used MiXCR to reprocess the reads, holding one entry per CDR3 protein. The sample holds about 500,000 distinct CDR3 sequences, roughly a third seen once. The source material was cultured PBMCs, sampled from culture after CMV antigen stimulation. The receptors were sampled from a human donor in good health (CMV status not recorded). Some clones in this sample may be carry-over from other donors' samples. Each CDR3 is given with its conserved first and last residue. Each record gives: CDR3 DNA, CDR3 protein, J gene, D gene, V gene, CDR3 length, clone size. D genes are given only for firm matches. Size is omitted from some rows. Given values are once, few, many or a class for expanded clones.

CDR3nt: TGTGCCAGCAGCTTAGGTGGTGGGACAATCAGTGGTGAGCAGTTCTTC; CDR3aa: CASSLGGGTISGEQFF; j_gene: TRBJ2-1; d_gene: NA; v_gene: TRBV11-2; len: 16; abundance: NA
CDR3nt: TGTGCCAGCAGTTTTCCGACTCAATGGGGACTAGCGGGATGGGCCGGGGAGCTGTTTTTT; CDR3aa: CASSFPTQWGLAGWAGELFF; j_gene: TRBJ2-2; d_gene: TRBD2; v_gene: TRBV2; len: 20; abundance: NA
CDR3nt: TGCGCCAGCAGCCAAGAATGGAACAATCAGCCCCAGCATTTT; CDR3aa: CASSQEWNNQPQHF; j_gene: TRBJ1-5; d_gene: NA; v_gene: TRBV4-1; len: 14; abundance: NA
CDR3nt: TGCAGTGCTACTGGACAGGGGAGGGCAGATACGCAGTATTTT; CDR3aa: CSATGQGRADTQYF; j_gene: TRBJ2-3; d_gene: TRBD1; v_gene: TRBV20-1; len: 14; abundance: NA
CDR3nt: TGTGCCAGCAGTTTGCAGGGTTCGTCGGGAAACACCATATATTTT; CDR3aa: CASSLQGSSGNTIYF; j_gene: TRBJ1-3; d_gene: NA; v_gene: TRBV12-3/TRBV12-4; len: 15; abundance: many
CDR3nt: TGTGCCAGCAGCCAGAAGGACAGGGGTCGGAATCAGCCCCAGCATTTT; CDR3aa: CASSQKDRGRNQPQHF; j_gene: TRBJ1-5; d_gene: TRBD1; v_gene: TRBV7-2; len: 16; abundance: many
CDR3nt: TGTGCCAGTAGTACCGGGACCTATGGCTACACCTTC; CDR3aa: CASSTGTYGYTF; j_gene: TRBJ1-2; d_gene: NA; v_gene: TRBV19; len: 12; abundance: NA
CDR3nt: TGTGCTAGTGATACGGGACAGGGGGTTGAAAAACTGTTTTTT; CDR3aa: CASDTGQGVEKLFF; j_gene: TRBJ1-4; d_gene: TRBD1; v_gene: TRBV12-5; len: 14; abundance: NA
CDR3nt: TGTGCCAGCAGTTTCAGGTCCCCCACAGATACGCAGTATTTT; CDR3aa: CASSFRSPTDTQYF; j_gene: TRBJ2-3; d_gene: NA; v_gene: TRBV27; len: 14; abundance: NA
CDR3nt: TGTGCCAGCAGTTACTCCGGGACTAGCGGGAGTAATGAGCAGTTCTTC; CDR3aa: CASSYSGTSGSNEQFF; j_gene: TRBJ2-1; d_gene: TRBD2; v_gene: TRBV6-2/TRBV6-3; len: 16; abundance: few
CDR3nt: TGTGCCAGCAGCTCGCTACAAGGACAGGTGGGACATTCACCCCTCCACTTT; CDR3aa: CASSSLQGQVGHSPLHF; j_gene: TRBJ1-6; d_gene: TRBD1; v_gene: TRBV5-6; len: 17; abundance: few
CDR3nt: TGTGCCAGCAGTTTTGCTGGATACAATGAGCAGTTCTTC; CDR3aa: CASSFAGYNEQFF; j_gene: TRBJ2-1; d_gene: NA; v_gene: TRBV27; len: 13; abundance: few
CDR3nt: TGCGCCAGCAGCCAAGACCTAGCGGGAGGGACCCACGAGCAGTACTTC; CDR3aa: CASSQDLAGGTHEQYF; j_gene: TRBJ2-7; d_gene: TRBD2; v_gene: TRBV4-3; len: 16; abundance: many
CDR3nt: TGTGCCGGCACCGGACTAGCGGGATCCTACAATGAGCAGTTCTTC; CDR3aa: CAGTGLAGSYNEQFF; j_gene: TRBJ2-1; d_gene: TRBD2; v_gene: TRBV30; len: 15; abundance: NA